One and the same sample provided the 28 T cell receptor beta chains below, sequenced in a study of T cell responses to AZD1222 COVID-19 vaccine. Clones were read by immunoSEQ multiplex PCR, and TCRdb kept only the in-frame ones, dropping some. The repertoire has more than 110,000 clones, more than 85% of them found once; the top ten carry under 6.5%. This specimen was peripheral blood, taken on day 0 of AZD1222 vaccination. These receptor sequences come from an adult in good health.

The chain employs TRBV7-2 and TRBJ2-5; D not certain. There are 16 residues in the CDR3. CDR1 is SGHTA and CDR2 is FQGNSA in the germline V gene. The germline V and J ends were trimmed by 0 bases and 4 bases, with 15 bases remaining between them. The CDR3 nucleotides read TGTGCCAGCAGCTTAGCGGGGATGGGCTATCGAGAGACCCAGTACTTC. It specifies CASSLAGMGYRETQYF. Complete variable domain (other parts from reference TRBV7-2 and TRBJ2-5): GAGVSQSPSNKVTEKGKDVELRCDPISGHTALYWYRQSLGQGLEFLIYFQGNSAPDKSGLPSDRFSAERTGGSVSTLTIQRTQQEDSAVYLCASSLAGMGYRETQYFGPGTRLLVL.

This clone was observed a single time. The chain combines TRBV4-2 with TRBJ2-3; 13 nucleotides align to TRBD2. This CDR3 is built from 17 residues. The J segment lost 7 bases and the V segment lost 3 bases, leaving 10 bases of the junction unmatched. CDR1 LGHNA and CDR2 YNFKEQ come from the germline V gene. CDR3 DNA: TGTGCCAGCAGCCATAGAGCCGGGACTAGCGGGGTATATACGCAGTATTTT. Translated: CASSHRAGTSGVYTQYF.

Remarks on this clone: Other nucleotide sequences from this sample produce the same CDR3. The chain has TRBV2 and TRBJ1-2, with 7 bases identical to TRBD1. CDR1 is SNHLY, CDR2 FYNNEI, per germline. J was trimmed by 1 base and V by 6 bases; bases with no gene match: 8. This CDR3 contains 15 residues. The CDR3 sequence is CASSPGTALNYGYTF. In DNA, the CDR3 is TGTGCCAGCAGCCCCGGGACAGCTCTTAACTATGGCTACACCTTC. The entire variable domain, with the rest obtained from reference TRBV2 and TRBJ1-2, is as follows: EPEVTQTPSHQVTQMGQEVILRCVPISNHLYFYWYRQILGQKVEFLVSFYNNEISEKSEIFDDQFSVERPDGSNFTLKIRSTKLEDSAMYFCASSPGTALNYGYTFGSGTRLTVV.

The chain employs TRBV6-2 or TRBV6-3 and TRBJ1-2; no firm D call. Trimming removed 2 bases from V and 3 bases from J, with 16 bases in between. Germline V gene sequence: CDR1 MNHEY, CDR2 SVGEGT. This CDR3 contains 16 residues. The CDR3 DNA sequence: TGTGCCAGCAGTTACCCCCGGGGAGCGGCGGACTATGGCTACACCTTC. Its translation: CASSYPRGAADYGYTF.

The chain employs TRBV28 and TRBJ1-3; TRBD1 matches at 10 bases. The germline gives CDR1 MDHEN, CDR2 SYDVKM. Trimming removed 9 bases from V and 0 bases from J; junction bases left unmatched: 5. CDR3 length: 15 residues. The CDR3 nucleotides read TGTGCCAGTCGGACAGGGGGTTCCTCTGGAAACACCATATATTTT. It yields the protein CASRTGGSSGNTIYF.

This chain connects TRBV28 to TRBJ2-5; no reliable D call. Germline V CDR1 and CDR2: MDHEN, SYDVKM. The CDR3 has 13 residues. The germline V and J ends were trimmed by 4 bases and 3 bases, with 9 bases remaining between them. In DNA, the CDR3 is TGTGCCAGCAGTTGGGGTGTTGAAGAGACCCAGTACTTC. Amino acids: CASSWGVEETQYF.

The V and J genes are TRBV28 and TRBJ2-5; 13 positions match TRBD2. The CDR3 extends over 18 amino acids. Per the germline V gene, CDR1 is MDHEN and CDR2 is SYDVKM. Unmatched junction bases numbered 10, after V lost 4 bases and J lost 2 bases. Written as DNA, the CDR3 is TGTGCCAGCAGTTCGGGGGGGACTAGCGGGATTGATCAAGAGACCCAGTACTTC. This encodes CASSSGGTSGIDQETQYF. The full variable domain, rest sourced from reference TRBV28 and TRBJ2-5, is DVKVTQSSRYLVKRTGEKVFLECVQDMDHENMFWYRQDPGLGLRLIYFSYDVKMKEKGDIPEGYSVSREKKERFSLILESASTNQTSMYLCASSSGGTSGIDQETQYFGPGTRLLVL.

The V and J genes are TRBV28 and TRBJ2-2; D unclear. Trimming removed 6 bases at V and 6 bases at J, with 5 bases between. CDR1 is MDHEN and CDR2 is SYDVKM in the germline V gene. The CDR3 extends over 11 amino acids. CDR3 loop: CASSLPGELFF. The DNA for the CDR3 is TGTGCCAGCAGCCTCCCCGGGGAGCTGTTTTTT.

The chain carries TRBV18 and TRBJ1-6; D is possibly TRBD1 (6 bases). Germline CDR1 and CDR2: KGHSH and LQKENI. V shed 4 bases and J shed 6 bases, with 13 bases lying between them. The CDR3 spans 15 residues. The CDR3 reads CASSLSRGGNSPLHF. CDR3 nucleotides: TGTGCCAGCTCACTGAGTAGGGGGGGTAATTCACCCCTCCACTTT.

The chain couples TRBV12-3 or TRBV12-4 to TRBJ2-3, with D hard to call. V lost 6 bases to trimming and J lost 2 bases, with 9 bases between them. The CDR3 spans 13 residues. The chain's CDR3 is CASSPLLTDTQYF. In DNA form, the CDR3 reads TGTGCCAGCAGCCCCCTCCTCACAGATACGCAGTATTTT.

The chain couples TRBV11-3 to TRBJ2-1; the D gene is possibly TRBD2 (6 bases). Germline V gene sequence: CDR1 SGHNT, CDR2 YENEEA. V lost 0 bases to trimming and J lost 7 bases, with 22 bases between them. The CDR3 contains 18 residues. This CDR3 reads CASSLDRIGSGEGNEQFF. CDR3 nucleotides: TGTGCCAGCAGCTTAGATCGGATTGGTTCGGGAGAAGGTAATGAGCAGTTCTTC. Looking up the rest from reference TRBV11-3 and TRBJ2-1 gives the full variable domain: EAGVVQSPRYKIIEKKQPVAFWCNPISGHNTLYWYLQNLGQGPELLIRYENEEAVDDSQLPKDRFSAERLKGVDSTLKIQPAELGDSAVYLCASSLDRIGSGEGNEQFFGPGTRLTVL.

This chain links TRBV20-1 with TRBJ1-4; 7 bases fit TRBD1. The V and J ends lost 3 bases and 3 bases, in that order; junction bases with no gene match: 1. The CDR3 is made up of 13 amino acids. The germline CDR1 and CDR2 sequences are DFQATT and SNEGSKA (reference sequence). The CDR3 spells CSASTGANEKLFF. The CDR3 region has the DNA TGCAGTGCTAGTACAGGGGCTAATGAAAAACTGTTTTTT.

The chain employs TRBV6-1 and TRBJ2-3; D gene uncertain. The CDR3 spans 16 residues. Germline loops: CDR1 MNHNS, CDR2 SASEGT. The V end lost 2 bases, the J end lost 0 bases, and 12 bases lay between the germline ends. This CDR3 is CASSELPVGSTDTQYF. CDR3 in DNA: TGTGCCAGCAGTGAACTCCCGGTTGGGAGCACAGATACGCAGTATTTT.

The J gene is TRBJ2-1, the V gene TRBV7-9; the D gene could be TRBD1 or TRBD2 (5 bases each). CDR3 length equals 14 residues. Germline CDR1 reads SEHNR; CDR2 reads FQNEAQ (reference sequence). V was clipped by 9 bases and J by 2 bases, with 14 bases between them. The CDR3 here is CASDGTEAYNEQFF. The CDR3 DNA reads TGTGCCAGTGATGGGACCGAAGCCTACAATGAGCAGTTCTTC.

The chain recombines TRBV5-1 with TRBJ2-7; 9 bases are a match to TRBD2. V shed 1 base and J 0 bases; nucleotides not matched to a gene: 5. Per germline, CDR1 SGHRS and CDR2 YFSETQ. The CDR3 loop spans 16 amino acids. The CDR3 region is CASSLRVAGASYEQYF. The CDR3, as DNA: TGCGCCAGCAGCTTGAGAGTAGCGGGAGCCTCCTACGAGCAGTACTTC.

The V call is TRBV6-5, the J call TRBJ2-1; TRBD2 aligns across 8 bases. Unmatched junction bases numbered 6, after V lost 5 bases and J lost 3 bases. Germline V lookup: CDR1 MNHEY, CDR2 SVGAGI. The CDR3 runs to 15 residues. CDR3 protein: CASSPSTSGYNEQFF. CDR3 DNA sequence: TGTGCCAGCAGTCCATCTACTAGCGGCTACAATGAGCAGTTCTTC.

The chain couples TRBV24-1 to TRBJ2-3; D may be TRBD2 (6 bases). Germline loops: CDR1 KGHDR, CDR2 SFDVKD. The V gene lost 2 bases and the J gene lost 2 bases, with 10 bases spanning the gap. This CDR3 region has 15 residues. CDR3 sequence: CATSDSRTTTDTQYF. CDR3 nucleotides: TGTGCCACCAGTGATTCCAGGACTACCACAGATACGCAGTATTTT.

J is TRBJ1-1 and V is TRBV6-5; D gene ambiguous. CDR3 length equals 12 residues. Germline V gene data show CDR1 as MNHEY and CDR2 as SVGAGI. With 8 bases removed from V and 0 bases from J, the gap between germline ends came to 7 bases. The CDR3 DNA reads as TGTGCCAGCTTAGGTATGAACACTGAAGCTTTCTTT. This encodes CASLGMNTEAFF.

This chain joins TRBV4-1 and TRBJ1-2, with D possibly being TRBD1 (5 bases). V was trimmed by 7 bases and J by 4 bases, leaving 19 bases between them. Germline V gene sequence: CDR1 MGHRA, CDR2 YSYEKL. The CDR3 contains 15 residues. CDR3 amino acids: CASTPYTGLIYGYTF. The DNA for the CDR3 is TGCGCCAGCACGCCATATACAGGACTGATCTATGGCTACACCTTC.

The V and J genes are TRBV19 and TRBJ2-7, with D perhaps matching TRBD1 (5 bases). V shed 6 bases and J shed 0 bases, with 15 bases lying between them. Germline V gene data show CDR1 as LNHDA and CDR2 as SQIVND (reference sequence). This CDR3 is built from 15 residues. The CDR3: CASSLWAGLSYEQYF. The DNA of the CDR3 is TGTGCCAGTAGCCTTTGGGCAGGGCTCTCCTACGAGCAGTACTTC.

This chain uses TRBV5-1 with TRBJ2-1; maybe TRBD1 (6 bases). V lost 5 bases and J lost 0, with 12 bases in between. The CDR3 loop spans 15 amino acids. CDR1 is SGHRS, CDR2 YFSETQ, per germline. Written as DNA, the CDR3 is TGCGCCAGCAGGGCCGGGACAAACTCCTACAATGAGCAGTTCTTC. Translation gives CASRAGTNSYNEQFF.

V gene TRBV7-9 combines with J gene TRBJ1-6, with D possibly TRBD1 on 5 matching bases. This CDR3 has 16 amino acids. Germline V lookup: CDR1 SEHNR, CDR2 FQNEAQ (reference sequence). The V end lost 3 bases, the J end lost 7 bases, and 16 bases lay between the germline ends. Here the CDR3 reads CASSFRAGGTNSPLHF. The CDR3 DNA reads TGTGCCAGCAGCTTTAGGGCTGGGGGAACAAATTCACCCCTCCACTTT.

The rearrangement uses TRBV19 and TRBJ2-7; TRBD1 matches at 7 bases. The trim removed 4 bases at V and 0 bases at J, leaving 6 bases unmatched. The CDR3 covers 15 residues. Germline CDR1 is LNHDA and CDR2 is SQIVND (reference sequence). The chain's CDR3 is CASSRGTVPSYEQYF. The CDR3 DNA sequence: TGTGCCAGTAGTAGGGGGACAGTCCCCTCCTACGAGCAGTACTTC.

To note about this clone: This same CDR3 is encoded by further DNA sequences in the sample. The chain is built from TRBV5-4 and TRBJ1-4, with 10 nucleotides matching TRBD1. This CDR3 has 15 residues. Germline-derived CDR1 and CDR2 are SGHNT and YYREEE (reference sequence). The V and J ends lost 4 bases and 5 bases, in that order; junction bases with no gene match: 5. CDR3 in DNA: TGTGCCAGCAGCCCACCGGGACAGGGGAATGAAAAACTGTTTTTT. This encodes CASSPPGQGNEKLFF.

The CDR3 loop reads CASSQTGAPNTEAFF. The CDR3 DNA sequence: TGTGCCAGTAGCCAAACTGGCGCACCGAACACTGAAGCTTTCTTT. This chain joins TRBV19 and TRBJ1-1; D is uncertain. CDR1 LNHDA and CDR2 SQIVND come from the germline V gene (reference sequence). The CDR3 spans 15 residues. Trimming removed 6 bases at V and 1 base at J, with 15 bases between.

Concerning this clone itself: The junction and the germline gene differ at one end; a read error may be behind it. The gene calls are TRBV19 and TRBJ1-1; 7 bases fit TRBD1. The germline V gene has CDR1 LNHDA and CDR2 SQIVND (reference sequence). The CDR3 contains 14 residues. As DNA, the CDR3 is TGTGCCAGCAGTATTTACAGGGGCTCCACTGAAGCTTTCTTT. As protein: CASSIYRGSTEAFF.

The gene calls are TRBV27 and TRBJ2-3; D is unresolved. V lost 6 bases, J lost 0 bases, and 7 bases lay in between. The germline V gene has CDR1 MNHEY and CDR2 SMNVEV (reference sequence). The CDR3 is 13 amino acids. CDR3 in amino acids: CASRFLSTDTQYF. As DNA, the CDR3 is TGTGCCAGCAGGTTCCTGAGCACAGATACGCAGTATTTT.

This chain links TRBV2 with TRBJ1-5, with D uncertain. The CDR3 runs 14 residues. Germline lookup yields CDR1 SNHLY and CDR2 FYNNEI. Trimming removed 4 bases from V and 1 base from J, with 8 bases in between. CDR3 nucleotides: TGTGCCAGCAGTGTATCACTGAGCAATCAGCCCCAGCATTTT. This codes for CASSVSLSNQPQHF.